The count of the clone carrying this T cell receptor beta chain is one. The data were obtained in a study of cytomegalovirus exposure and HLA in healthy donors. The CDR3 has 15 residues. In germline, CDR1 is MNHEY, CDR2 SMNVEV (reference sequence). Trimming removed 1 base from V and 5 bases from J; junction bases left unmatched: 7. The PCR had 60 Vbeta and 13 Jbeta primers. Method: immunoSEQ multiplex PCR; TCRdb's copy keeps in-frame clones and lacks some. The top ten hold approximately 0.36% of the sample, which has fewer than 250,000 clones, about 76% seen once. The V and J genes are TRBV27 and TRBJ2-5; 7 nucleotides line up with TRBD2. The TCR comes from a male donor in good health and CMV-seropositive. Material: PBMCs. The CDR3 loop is CASSLWGRASETQYF. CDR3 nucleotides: TGTGCCAGCAGTTTATGGGGGAGGGCCAGTGAGACCCAGTACTTC.